A single sample gave rise to the 32 T cell receptor beta chains below, sequenced in a study of blood T cell repertoires in COVID-19 (dated by TCRdb to the early 2020s). Library creation used the immunoSEQ multiplex PCR assay. Drawn from immuneACCESS, this table holds only the in-frame rearrangements with V and J called that TCRdb kept. Clones are partly lost; checked studies trace under half to an unresolved V gene and leave the rest unexplained. This sample is represented by about 150,000 clones; less than 95% of them were singletons. 0.5% to 0.6% of the sample lies in the top ten. Sequenced material: peripheral blood. Every receptor here comes from a man aged 50-59 years with acute or convalescent COVID-19.

The chain combines TRBV7-3 with TRBJ1-6; D is perhaps TRBD1 (5 bases). V was pared by 2 bases and J by 5 bases, with 10 bases between. The germline CDR1 and CDR2 sequences are SGHTA and FQGTGA. The CDR3 is made up of 15 amino acids. CDR3 DNA: TGTGCCAGCAGCTTAGTTACAGGACATAATTCACCCCTCCACTTT. Protein: CASSLVTGHNSPLHF.

This clone was detected a few times. J is TRBJ1-1 and V is TRBV11-1, with D uncertain. Germline V gene lookup returns CDR1 SGHAT and CDR2 FQDESV (reference sequence). Deletions cut 4 bases from V and 1 base from J, with 4 bases between. The CDR3 covers 12 residues. CDR3 protein: CASSYRNTEAFF. DNA of the CDR3: TGTGCCAGCAGCTACAGGAACACTGAAGCTTTCTTT.

The gene calls are TRBV7-8 and TRBJ1-5, with D hard to call. In germline, CDR1 is SGHVS, CDR2 FQNEAQ. The CDR3 extends over 13 amino acids. The V and J ends lost 5 bases and 6 bases respectively, with 11 bases between them. Here the CDR3 reads CASSRTRFQPQHF. The DNA for the CDR3 is TGTGCCAGCAGCCGGACGAGGTTTCAGCCCCAGCATTTT. The full variable domain, completed using reference TRBV7-8 and TRBJ1-5, is GAGVSQSPRYKVAKRGQDVALRCDPISGHVSLFWYQQALGQGPEFLTYFQNEAQLDKSGLPSDRFFAERPEGSVSTLKIQRTQQEDSAVYLCASSRTRFQPQHFGDGTRLSIL.

This chain connects TRBV12-5 to TRBJ2-3; 8 bases are a match to TRBD2. CDR3 size: 16 residues. Germline V lookup: CDR1 LGHNT, CDR2 FRNRAP. The V and J ends lost 3 bases and 2 bases, in that order; junction bases with no gene match: 7. Here the CDR3 DNA reads TGTGCTAGTGGTTTCGGGGCTAGCGGGCCCACAGATACGCAGTATTTT. Its translation: CASGFGASGPTDTQYF.

This chain connects TRBV10-1 to TRBJ2-7; possible D gene TRBD1, 6 bases. The V gene lost 5 bases and the J gene lost 8 bases, with 19 bases spanning the gap. This CDR3 has 14 residues. Germline CDR1 is WNHNN and CDR2 is SYGVQD (reference sequence). The CDR3 DNA reads as TGCGCCAGCAGTCCAGGACGACAGGATTCAAAGCAGTACTTC. Its protein product is CASSPGRQDSKQYF.

This chain uses TRBV30 with TRBJ2-1, with 9 bases that match TRBD2. J lost 7 bases, V lost 2 bases, and 12 bases had no gene match. CDR1 and CDR2 (germline): GTSNPN, SVGIG (reference sequence). This CDR3 region has 16 residues. In nucleotides, the CDR3 is TGTGCCTGGAGTCCTTTTCTAGCGGGACATTCAAATGAGCAGTTCTTC. As protein: CAWSPFLAGHSNEQFF.

The V call is TRBV15, the J call TRBJ2-1, with 8 bases identical to TRBD1. CDR1 LNHNV and CDR2 YYDKDF come from the germline V gene (reference sequence). The CDR3 is 17 residues long. Unmatched junction bases numbered 8, after V lost 0 bases and J lost 4 bases. The chain's CDR3 is CATSRDLGQGPYNEQFF. CDR3 nucleotides: TGTGCCACCAGCAGAGATCTTGGACAGGGACCGTACAATGAGCAGTTCTTC.

The J gene is TRBJ1-3, the V gene TRBV29-1; 7 positions agree with TRBD1. CDR1 and CDR2 from the germline V gene are SQVTM and ANQGSEA. The CDR3 extends over 15 amino acids. With 4 bases clipped from V and 1 base from J, the junction kept 7 bases outside the gene matches. CDR3 amino acids: CSVASDRLSGNTIYF. The CDR3 nucleotides read TGCAGCGTTGCCTCGGACAGGCTATCTGGAAACACCATATATTTT.

This rearrangement joins TRBV25-1 to TRBJ1-2; 10 bases are shared with TRBD1. This CDR3 comprises 16 residues. The junction had 12 bases not matched to a gene; V was cut back by 5 bases and J by 6 bases. Per germline, CDR1 MGHDK and CDR2 SYGVNS. CDR3 in amino acids: CASSPWDRGFEDGYTF. The DNA of the CDR3 is TGTGCCAGCAGTCCCTGGGACAGGGGCTTTGAAGATGGCTACACCTTC.

The chain uses TRBV27 and TRBJ2-2; 16 nucleotides match TRBD2. Trimming took 3 bases from V and 3 from J; bases not matched to a gene: 1. CDR3 length: 17 amino acids. Germline values: CDR1 MNHEY, CDR2 SMNVEV (reference sequence). CDR3 in amino acids: CASSLGLAGGHTGELFF. In DNA, the CDR3 is TGTGCCAGCAGTTTGGGACTAGCGGGAGGGCACACCGGGGAGCTGTTTTTT.

The gene calls are TRBV7-9 and TRBJ1-2, with TRBD1 identical over 8 bases. CDR3 length equals 13 residues. Germline assignment: CDR1 SEHNR and CDR2 FQNEAQ (reference sequence). V shed 5 bases, J shed 8 bases, and the junction held 7 bases outside the gene matches. CDR3 coding DNA: TGTGCCAGCAGCCCGTTCGGACAGGGCGGCTACACCTTC. Residues: CASSPFGQGGYTF.

The chain has TRBV9 and TRBJ2-2; 9 bases are a match to TRBD1. V trimming: 2 bases; J trimming: 5 bases; junction bases outside the gene matches: 16. The CDR3 is made up of 19 amino acids. The V gene's germline CDR1 is SGDLS and CDR2 YYNGEE. The CDR3 region has the DNA TGTGCCAGCAGCGTTAGTTTGAGGCCGGGACAGGGAGGAACCGGGGAGCTGTTTTTT. Encoded protein: CASSVSLRPGQGGTGELFF. The complete variable domain, with remaining parts taken from reference TRBV9 and TRBJ2-2, reads DSGVTQTPKHLITATGQRVTLRCSPRSGDLSVYWYQQSLDQGLQFLIQYYNGEERAKGNILERFSAQQFPDLHSELNLSSLELGDSALYFCASSVSLRPGQGGTGELFFGEGSRLTVL.

The chain has TRBV28 and TRBJ2-3; 8 bases line up with TRBD2. Germline assignment: CDR1 MDHEN and CDR2 SYDVKM. After removal of 3 bases from V and 5 bases from J, the junction contained 7 bases not matched to a gene. The CDR3 consists of 15 residues. CDR3 protein: CASSFGGERGDTQYF. The CDR3, as DNA: TGTGCCAGCAGTTTCGGGGGGGAGCGGGGAGATACGCAGTATTTT.

The rearrangement uses TRBV9 and TRBJ1-3; D gene uncertain. Trimming removed 0 bases from V and 0 bases from J, with 7 bases in between. This CDR3 spans 15 amino acids. Germline CDR1 is SGDLS and CDR2 is YYNGEE. The CDR3 nucleotides are TGTGCCAGCAGCGTAGTGAGCGGCTCTGGAAACACCATATATTTT. Its translation is CASSVVSGSGNTIYF. Filled out from reference TRBV9 and TRBJ1-3, the complete variable domain reads DSGVTQTPKHLITATGQRVTLRCSPRSGDLSVYWYQQSLDQGLQFLIQYYNGEERAKGNILERFSAQQFPDLHSELNLSSLELGDSALYFCASSVVSGSGNTIYFGEGSWLTVV.

CDR3 in amino acids: CARSTTRKQGSSPLHF. The CDR3 DNA reads as TGTGCCAGAAGCACCACCCGTAAGCAGGGGAGTTCACCCCTCCACTTT. This chain uses TRBV5-3 with TRBJ1-6, with D perhaps TRBD1 (6 bases). TRBV5-3 is known as an ORF, though its function is uncertain. V lost 4 bases and J lost 9, with 20 bases in between. CDR3 size: 16 residues.

This chain connects TRBV6-4 to TRBJ2-7, with 9 bases lining up with TRBD2. The germline V gene encodes CDR1 MRHNA and CDR2 SNTAGT. This CDR3 contains 15 residues. Trimming at V came to 6 bases and at J to 0 bases, leaving 6 bases not matched to a gene. The CDR3, as DNA: TGTGCCAGCAGCTATAGCGGGAGCCTCTCCTACGAGCAGTACGTC. Translation: CASSYSGSLSYEQYV.

The rearrangement links TRBV7-8 to TRBJ1-2; possible D gene TRBD1, 5 bases. This CDR3 spans 13 amino acids. V shed 3 bases and J shed 0 bases, with 5 bases lying between them. Germline CDR1 and CDR2: SGHVS and FQNEAQ. The chain's CDR3 is CASSLTANYGYTF. CDR3 sequence (DNA): TGTGCCAGCAGCTTGACAGCTAACTATGGCTACACCTTC.

The V and J genes are TRBV10-3 and TRBJ1-3; D call uncertain. Germline-derived CDR1 and CDR2 are ENHRY and SYGVKD. This CDR3 comprises 14 residues. The germline V and J ends were trimmed by 3 bases and 1 base, with 7 bases remaining between them. The CDR3 loop is CAISEGRSGNTIYF. In DNA form, the CDR3 reads TGTGCCATCAGTGAAGGCAGGTCTGGAAACACCATATATTTT.

V and J are TRBV5-1 and TRBJ2-2; 10 nucleotides match TRBD2. The V gene's germline CDR1 is SGHRS and CDR2 YFSETQ. The CDR3 is 16 residues long. J gave up 0 bases and V 4 bases, and 3 bases lay outside the gene matches. This CDR3 is CASSPGLAPNTGELFF. CDR3 coding DNA: TGCGCCAGCAGCCCGGGACTAGCGCCGAACACCGGGGAGCTGTTTTTT.

The chain joins TRBV10-3 to TRBJ2-3; 10 bases line up with TRBD1. Germline V gene sequence: CDR1 ENHRY, CDR2 SYGVKD. Unmatched junction bases numbered 3, after V lost 6 bases and J lost 6 bases. This CDR3 has 13 amino acids. The CDR3, as DNA: TGTGCCATCAGATGGACAGGGGGTGATACGCAGTATTTT. Its translation: CAIRWTGGDTQYF.

This clone showed up just once. The chain is built from TRBV28 and TRBJ1-5; TRBD1 is a possible D gene (6 bases). Germline V gene sequence: CDR1 MDHEN, CDR2 SYDVKM. The V end lost 1 base, the J end lost 7 bases, and 14 bases lay between the germline ends. CDR3 length: 15 amino acids. The CDR3 here is CASSLSGGARQPQHF. CDR3 DNA: TGTGCCAGCAGTTTATCGGGGGGGGCAAGACAGCCCCAGCATTTT.

The sample holds a few counts of this clone. This chain links TRBV3-1 (or the pseudogene TRBV3-2) with TRBJ1-4; D possibly corresponds to TRBD1 (6 bases). The V gene's germline CDR1 is LGHDT and CDR2 YNNKEL (reference sequence). V lost 3 bases to trimming and J lost 8 bases, with 16 bases between them. The CDR3 loop spans 15 amino acids. CDR3 sequence (DNA): TGTGCCAGCAGCCACCTCCAGGGGATGGAAGAAAAACTGTTTTTT. The encoded protein is CASSHLQGMEEKLFF.

V usage is TRBV6-5 and J usage is TRBJ2-7; TRBD1 matches at 9 bases. J gave up 7 bases and V 5 bases, and 6 bases lay outside the gene matches. This CDR3 is built from 13 residues. Germline CDR1 and CDR2: MNHEY and SVGAGI. The CDR3 reads CASSSTGGAEQYV. For the CDR3, the DNA is TGTGCCAGCAGTAGCACAGGGGGCGCAGAGCAGTACGTC.

V and J are TRBV28 and TRBJ2-6; 8 bases line up with TRBD1. Trimming took 6 bases from V and 2 from J; bases not matched to a gene: 12. CDR3 size: 18 residues. CDR1 and CDR2 from the germline V gene are MDHEN and SYDVKM. Here the CDR3 reads CASRQGDRTLPGANVLTF. As DNA, the CDR3 is TGTGCCAGCAGGCAAGGGGACAGGACTTTGCCTGGGGCCAACGTCCTGACTTTC.

The chain carries TRBV5-1 and TRBJ2-7; 7 bases are shared with TRBD2. This CDR3 region has 16 residues. Germline V gene lookup returns CDR1 SGHRS and CDR2 YFSETQ. Trimming at V came to 4 bases and at J to 7 bases, leaving 17 bases not matched to a gene. This chain's CDR3 is CASSLRDYPTTGEQYF. CDR3 nucleotide sequence: TGCGCCAGCAGCCTCCGGGACTACCCTACCACGGGGGAGCAGTACTTC.

This chain links TRBV18 with TRBJ1-2; TRBD1 matches at 12 bases. V was clipped by 2 bases and J by 3 bases; unmatched bases: 1. From germline, CDR1 is KGHSH and CDR2 LQKENI. The CDR3 spans 15 residues. CDR3 region: CASSPGDRGHYGYTF. CDR3 DNA: TGTGCCAGCTCACCAGGGGACAGGGGGCACTATGGCTACACCTTC. Full variable domain (missing parts from reference TRBV18 and TRBJ1-2): NAGVMQNPRHLVRRRGQEARLRCSPMKGHSHVYWYRQLPEEGLKFMVYLQKENIIDESGMPKERFSAEFPKEGPSILRIQQVVRGDSAAYFCASSPGDRGHYGYTFGSGTRLTVV.

This clone was seen only a few times. The chain joins TRBV11-2 to TRBJ1-2; D not certain. The CDR3 totals 15 residues. Germline CDR1 and CDR2: SGHAT and FQNNGV. The V and J ends lost 0 bases and 0 bases respectively, with 8 bases between them. CDR3 in DNA: TGTGCCAGCAGCTTAGATCAGGCGCCTAACTATGGCTACACCTTC. Its protein product is CASSLDQAPNYGYTF.

The chain links TRBV18 to TRBJ1-5, with 10 bases aligning to TRBD1. The CDR3 totals 15 residues. V lost 5 bases and J lost 3; bases outside the gene matches: 4. Germline V lookup: CDR1 KGHSH, CDR2 LQKENI. The chain's CDR3 is CASSSTGGINQPQHF. The DNA of the CDR3 is TGTGCCAGCTCATCGACAGGGGGCATCAATCAGCCCCAGCATTTT.

This clone appeared a single time. This chain uses TRBV28 with TRBJ2-1, with a tentative D call TRBD2 (7 bases). Trimming left V 6 bases short and J 7 bases short, with 25 bases between. The CDR3 runs to 17 residues. Germline V lookup: CDR1 MDHEN, CDR2 SYDVKM. The CDR3 protein is CASRGASSGDSGNEQFF. DNA of the CDR3: TGTGCCAGCAGGGGGGCCTCCTCAGGGGATAGCGGGAATGAGCAGTTCTTC.

This chain links TRBV5-1 with TRBJ2-3; D is unclear. Germline CDR1 is SGHRS and CDR2 is YFSETQ. V was cut by 2 bases and J by 1 base, with 8 bases left in between. This CDR3 comprises 14 residues. The CDR3 region is CASSFWQGTDTQYF. DNA for the CDR3: TGCGCCAGCAGCTTTTGGCAGGGCACAGATACGCAGTATTTT.

This chain joins TRBV3-1 (or the pseudogene TRBV3-2) and TRBJ1-4; D not resolved. The germline gives CDR1 LGHDT, CDR2 YNNKEL (reference sequence). V shed 6 bases and J shed 5 bases, with 4 bases lying between them. The CDR3 contains 11 residues. Written as DNA, the CDR3 is TGTGCCAGCAGACAGAATGAAAAACTGTTTTTT. Protein sequence: CASRQNEKLFF.

This clone was detected a few times. The chain recombines TRBV29-1 with TRBJ1-6; 8 bases align to TRBD1. The germline CDR1 and CDR2 sequences are SQVTM and ANQGSEA. The V segment lost 7 bases and the J segment 3 bases; nucleotides outside the gene matches: 5. This CDR3 region has 14 residues. The CDR3 region is CSEGQENYNSPLHF. The CDR3 DNA reads as TGCAGCGAGGGACAGGAGAACTATAATTCACCCCTCCACTTT.